The 7 T cell receptor beta chains in this list originate from one sample, sequenced in a study of T cell clusters in autoimmune cytopenias. TRB amplification used approximately 250 ng of peripheral blood genomic DNA. One tube held mixed TRB-A and TRB-B primer pools for touch-down PCR. Following a re-call of the multiplex PCR reads, TCRdb has one entry per CDR3 protein and lacks DNA. The repertoire table contains about 5,900 distinct CDR3 sequences. Sequencing input: peripheral blood. The receptors come from a human donor with an autoimmune cytopenia or autoimmune hepatitis (not recorded which).

The J gene is TRBJ1-1, the V gene TRBV7-9. Looked up from germline, CDR1 is SEHNR and CDR2 is FQNEAQ (reference sequence). The CDR3 is 12 amino acids. CDR3 loop: CASSPENPEAFF.

This rearrangement joins TRBV5-1 to TRBJ2-3; TCRdb gives TRBD1 as the D gene, but with no DNA this cannot be confirmed. Germline values: CDR1 SGHRS, CDR2 YFSETQ. The CDR3 sequence is 15 residues long. CDR3 sequence reads: CASSGGQAATDTQYF.

The V gene is TRBV5-6, the J gene TRBJ1-1; TCRdb calls TRBD1, which cannot be checked without DNA. This CDR3 is built from 16 residues. Per germline, CDR1 SGHDT and CDR2 YYEEEE. The CDR3 sequence is CASSQRWGVVNTEAFF. Looking up the rest from reference TRBV5-6 and TRBJ1-1 gives the full variable domain: DAGVTQSPTHLIKTRGQQVTLRCSPKSGHDTVSWYQQALGQGPQFIFQYYEEEERQRGNFPDRFSGHQFPNYSSELNVNALLLGDSALYLCASSQRWGVVNTEAFFGQGTRLTVV.

Measured by frequency, this clonotype is medium-sized (0.01 to 0.1%). This chain joins TRBV18 and TRBJ2-2; TCRdb selects TRBD1, and the lack of DNA leaves this call unchecked. Germline CDR1 and CDR2: KGHSH and LQKENI. The CDR3 is 15 residues long. The CDR3 protein is CASSTAGGNTGELFF.

Its frequency marks this clonotype as medium-sized. The chain employs TRBV19 and TRBJ2-3; TCRdb outputs TRBD2, but without DNA this stays unchecked. The germline V gene encodes CDR1 LNHDA and CDR2 SQIVND (reference sequence). The CDR3 sequence is 17 residues long. CDR3 protein: CASSTGSLAGGSGTQYF.

This chain uses TRBV12-3 or TRBV12-4 with TRBJ2-7; TCRdb's D call of TRBD1 is untestable without DNA. CDR3 size: 13 residues. The CDR3 sequence: CASSPRGGYEQYF.

J is TRBJ1-1 and V is TRBV6-2 or TRBV6-3. The CDR3 loop spans 14 amino acids. Per germline, CDR1 MNHEY and CDR2 SVGEGT. The CDR3 region is CASSYSEGNTEAFF.